Presented here are 16 T cell receptor beta chains from one specimen sequenced in a study of somatic mutations in cytotoxic T cells in rheumatoid arthritis. Sequencing was performed with immunoSEQ multiplex PCR; in TCRdb, only in-frame clones are kept and a portion is missing. The sample holds about 19,000 clones, roughly 85% seen once. Sample: CD8+ T cells sorted from blood. All receptors come from a woman between 40 and 55 years old with rheumatoid arthritis.

The V gene is TRBV5-6, the J gene TRBJ1-5, with 10 positions matching TRBD1. The V and J ends lost 2 bases and 5 bases, in that order; junction bases with no gene match: 1. The CDR3 has 14 residues. Germline loops: CDR1 SGHDT, CDR2 YYEEEE. In DNA, the CDR3 is TGTGCCAGCAGCTTTGGGACAGGGGATCAGCCCCAGCATTTT. It codes for CASSFGTGDQPQHF.

CDR3 residues: CASRAGEVNYGYTF. The DNA of the CDR3 is TGTGCCAGCAGGGCGGGGGAGGTAAACTATGGCTACACCTTC. The chain employs TRBV5-6 and TRBJ1-2; D is possibly TRBD1 (5 bases). Trimming cost V 5 bases and J 2 bases, with 13 bases left between them. CDR1 and CDR2 from the germline V gene are SGHDT and YYEEEE. The CDR3 is 14 amino acids.

This clone was observed a handful of times. The chain combines TRBV4-2 with TRBJ1-1; possible D gene TRBD1, 5 bases. The germline V gene encodes CDR1 LGHNA and CDR2 YNFKEQ. The V end was cut by 3 bases, the J end by 3 bases, with 17 bases between. This CDR3 is built from 16 residues. The DNA for the CDR3 is TGTGCCAGCAGCCAGCGGGACGTCTACGGAGACACTGAAGCTTTCTTT. Its translation is CASSQRDVYGDTEAFF.

The rearrangement joins TRBV11-2 to TRBJ2-7; the D gene is possibly TRBD1 (6 bases). The CDR3 sequence is 16 residues long. The germline gives CDR1 SGHAT, CDR2 FQNNGV. V gave up 1 base and J gave up 3 bases, with 16 bases separating them. The CDR3 DNA reads TGTGCCAGCAGCTTAGTGGGGCAGGGGCTCCACTACGAGCAGTACTTC. Its translation is CASSLVGQGLHYEQYF.

The gene calls are TRBV9 and TRBJ2-1; 8 nucleotides match TRBD2. In germline, CDR1 is SGDLS, CDR2 YYNGEE. Trimming at V came to 7 bases and at J to 7 bases, leaving 13 bases not matched to a gene. This CDR3 contains 15 residues. The CDR3 loop is CASSVSGGARNEQFF. The CDR3, as DNA: TGTGCCAGCTCGGTGTCGGGGGGGGCGAGGAATGAGCAGTTCTTC.

The table lists this clone with a count of one. The chain uses TRBV10-1 and TRBJ2-7; 9 bases match TRBD2. The germline V gene has CDR1 WNHNN and CDR2 SYGVQD (reference sequence). Trimming removed 0 bases from V and 5 bases from J; junction bases left unmatched: 8. The CDR3 contains 16 residues. CDR3 sequence reads: CASSESRAGGVNEQYF. The CDR3, as DNA: TGCGCCAGCAGTGAGTCGAGAGCGGGAGGAGTCAACGAGCAGTACTTC.

Only a few counts were recorded for this clone. CDR3 coding DNA: TGTGCCAGCAGCCAAGAGGGAGAGGGCGGGAGCTATGGCTACACCTTC. It encodes CASSQEGEGGSYGYTF. The chain couples TRBV4-2 to TRBJ1-2; D is undetermined. The CDR3 contains 16 residues. Deletions cut 0 bases from V and 4 bases from J, with 15 bases between. Germline V gene lookup returns CDR1 LGHNA and CDR2 YNFKEQ.

The table lists this clone with a count of one. The rearrangement uses TRBV5-6 and TRBJ1-5; no firm D call. V was pared by 4 bases and J by 7 bases, with 9 bases between. Germline V gene sequence: CDR1 SGHDT, CDR2 YYEEEE. This CDR3 region has 12 residues. The CDR3 loop reads CASSQNEQPQHF. The CDR3 DNA sequence: TGTGCCAGCAGCCAAAACGAGCAGCCCCAGCATTTT.

This chain uses TRBV19 with TRBJ2-1, with 7 positions matching TRBD1. The CDR3 totals 14 residues. Germline-derived CDR1 and CDR2 are LNHDA and SQIVND (reference sequence). The V and J ends lost 3 bases and 6 bases, in that order; junction bases with no gene match: 5. The CDR3, as DNA: TGTGCCAGTAGTATCAGGGGGTACCGCAATGAGCAGTTCTTC. This gives the protein CASSIRGYRNEQFF.

The chain recombines TRBV5-4 with TRBJ2-5; TRBD2 might be the D (5 bases). CDR3 length equals 10 residues. Trimming removed 10 bases from V and 3 bases from J, with 7 bases in between. CDR1 is SGHNT, CDR2 YYREEE, per germline (reference sequence). This CDR3 is CADGEETQYF. For the CDR3, the DNA is TGTGCCGACGGGGAAGAGACCCAGTACTTC.

The table lists this clone with a few counts. At one end the junction does not follow the germline gene, possibly because of a read error. This rearrangement joins TRBV11-2 to TRBJ2-3, with 8 bases lining up with TRBD2. This CDR3 has 14 amino acids. Per the germline V gene, CDR1 is SGHAT and CDR2 is FQNNGV. CDR3 sequence (DNA): TGTGCCAGCAGCTTCGGAAGAGCGGGAGATCGTAGGGATTTT. Residues: CASSFGRAGDRRDF.

The gene calls are TRBV6-1 and TRBJ2-2; D possibly corresponds to TRBD1 (6 bases). Germline V gene lookup returns CDR1 MNHNS and CDR2 SASEGT. The V end was cut by 6 bases, the J end by 11 bases, with 13 bases between. This CDR3 is built from 12 residues. CDR3 DNA: TGTGCCAGCAGGGACAGCAATGGAGAGCTGTTTTTT. It encodes CASRDSNGELFF.

This chain links TRBV29-1 with TRBJ2-1; 14 bases map to TRBD2. This CDR3 spans 15 amino acids. Per germline, CDR1 SQVTM and CDR2 ANQGSEA. J was trimmed by 7 bases and V by 7 bases; bases with no gene match: 9. CDR3: CSAMVTSGGGNEQFF. The DNA of the CDR3 is TGCAGCGCCATGGTGACTAGCGGGGGGGGTAATGAGCAGTTCTTC.

The genes are TRBV29-1 and TRBJ2-6, with no clear D. V lost 4 bases to trimming and J lost 2 bases, with 12 bases between them. This CDR3 contains 15 residues. Germline CDR1 and CDR2: SQVTM and ANQGSEA. CDR3 nucleotides: TGCAGCGTTGTTCAAGTGGGCCCTGGGGCCAACGTCCTGACTTTC. Translation gives CSVVQVGPGANVLTF.

The CDR3 sequence is CASSATGGGAYEQYF. The DNA for the CDR3 is TGTGCCAGCAGCGCGACCGGCGGGGGGGCCTACGAGCAGTACTTC. The rearrangement links TRBV13 to TRBJ2-7; 9 bases agree with TRBD2. The trim removed 5 bases at V and 2 bases at J, leaving 7 bases unmatched. Germline V lookup: CDR1 PRHDT, CDR2 FYEKMQ (reference sequence). This CDR3 is built from 15 residues.

The V call is TRBV7-8, the J call TRBJ2-5; 8 bases are a match to TRBD1. Germline values: CDR1 SGHVS, CDR2 FQNEAQ. This CDR3 comprises 15 residues. With V trimmed by 5 bases and J by 2 bases, 7 bases remained unmatched. The CDR3 DNA follows: TGTGCCAGCAGCCCCCTCTACAGGGGGCAAGAGACCCAGTACTTC. Translating it yields CASSPLYRGQETQYF.